The entry that follows covers one T cell receptor beta chain sequence. The data were obtained in a study of blood T cell repertoires in COVID-19. Study-wide background: COVID-19 samples, acute and convalescent, were from the United States, Italy and Spain. In each case, the material was cDNA or gDNA derived from T cells, B-cell-depleted T cells, or PBMCs.

Authors' data handling: Quantification of nucleated cells was approximated via reference gene primer amplification. Profiling relied on immunoSEQ multiplex PCR, and the TCRdb table lists in-frame clones only, not all of them. V and J calls plus clone size are reproduced from that table; the DNA served to infer D and trimming. The repertoire holds 90,000 or so clones, with 70% to 90% as singletons. The J segment lost 6 bases and the V segment lost 2 bases, leaving 7 bases of the junction unmatched. CDR1 and CDR2 (germline): SGHVS, FQNEAQ. This CDR3 is 15 amino acids long. The TCR was taken from a human donor in a cohort sampled during active COVID-19. The chain recombines TRBV7-8 with TRBJ2-7; 10 bases map to TRBD2. Material: peripheral blood. The CDR3 protein is CASSLNSGGALEQYF. The CDR3 coding sequence is TGTGCCAGCAGCTTAAACAGCGGGGGGGCCCTCGAGCAGTACTTC.